The 4 T cell receptor beta chains below were found in one sample sequenced in a study of T cells in Graves' hyperthyroidism and ophthalmopathy. RNA transcripts gave rise to amplified TCR beta CDR3 regions. An initial round of RT-PCR targeting the TCR CDR3 relied on the HTBI primer set. TCRdb passed the multiplex PCR reads through MiXCR, listing each CDR3 protein once. In the table there are about 690,000 distinct CDR3 sequences, approximately 15% of which are singletons. Sequenced sample: blood. The receptor source for this set is a man between 50 and 59 years old with Graves' hyperthyroidism.

In its sample, this clonotype was seen a few times. The chain couples TRBV7-6 to TRBJ2-7; 8 positions match TRBD2. This CDR3 comprises 16 residues. The V segment lost 5 bases and the J segment 4 bases; nucleotides outside the gene matches: 13. In germline, CDR1 is SGHVS, CDR2 FNYEAQ. This chain's CDR3 is CASSPGEAGAVYEQYF. The CDR3 region has the DNA TGTGCCAGCAGCCCCGGAGAAGCGGGAGCTGTATACGAGCAGTACTTC. Full variable domain (missing parts from reference TRBV7-6 and TRBJ2-7): GAGVSQSPRYKVTKRGQDVALRCDPISGHVSLYWYRQALGQGPEFLTYFNYEAQQDKSGLPNDRFSAERPEGSISTLTIQRTEQRDSAMYRCASSPGEAGAVYEQYFGPGTRLTVT.

This clonotype was recorded at least ten times. The rearrangement joins TRBV6-1 to TRBJ2-5; 9 bases are shared with TRBD1. Germline CDR1 MNHNS, CDR2 SASEGT. This CDR3 spans 15 amino acids. V lost 5 bases and J lost 5; bases outside the gene matches: 9. CDR3 sequence reads: CASSSQGAHGETQYF. The CDR3 region has the DNA TGTGCCAGCAGTTCACAGGGGGCGCATGGGGAGACCCAGTACTTC.

This clonotype was observed at least ten times. The chain links TRBV6-1 to TRBJ2-5, with a tentative D call TRBD1 (8 bases). In germline, CDR1 is MNHNS, CDR2 SASEGT. Trimming took off 5 bases at V and 2 bases at J, with 12 bases between the two ends. This CDR3 is built from 14 residues. Here the CDR3 DNA reads TGTGCCAGCAGTAACAGGGGGGGTCAAGAGACCCAGTACTTC. Translation gives CASSNRGGQETQYF.

In this sample, this clonotype turned up many times. The chain has TRBV28 and TRBJ2-1; the match to TRBD2 covers 10 bases. V lost 5 bases to trimming and J lost 3 bases; unmatched junction nucleotides: 7. Germline V gives CDR1 MDHEN, CDR2 SYDVKM. CDR3 size: 16 residues. CDR3 amino acids: CASSPPVAGGYNEQFF. CDR3 in DNA: TGTGCCAGCAGTCCCCCCGTAGCGGGAGGCTACAATGAGCAGTTCTTC.